This T cell receptor beta chain was obtained from a study of cytomegalovirus exposure and HLA in healthy donors. Study in general: Of all 370 or so donors who were genotyped, about 84% belonged to the Caucasian-associated ancestry cluster. General study results and limits: Through in vitro validation, a few CMV-associated chains were shown to be specific for CMV antigens.

The CDR3 extends over 16 amino acids. From germline, CDR1 is SEHNR and CDR2 FQNEAQ (reference sequence). On this clone: Its antigen is not known. The junction shows a germline mismatch at one end, possibly a read error.

The PCR employed 60 Vbeta primers together with 13 Jbeta primers. Produced via immunoSEQ multiplex PCR; TCRdb's table is partial and in-frame only. The sample lists around 190,000 clones, around 87% occurring once. The clonotype originates from a woman aged 18-30 years in good health and CMV-seronegative. Sample: PBMCs. The chain has TRBV7-9 and TRBJ2-2, with TRBD2 matching 7 bases. The CDR3 protein is CASTLPGGSRTGELFF. The CDR3 DNA reads as TGTGCCAGCACCTTACCCGGCGGGAGCAGGACCGGGGAGCTGTTTTTT.